This entry features one T cell receptor beta chain sequence. The antigen is not known. The 5'RACE template-switching step produced TCR cDNA and added a universal primer site and UMIs. A single record per CDR3 protein comes from TCRdb applying MiXCR to the 5' RACE reads. The sample lists hundreds of thousands of distinct CDR3 sequences, around an eighth occurring once. The source of the sample is a study of T cells after yellow fever vaccination. Trimming left V 6 bases short and J 5 bases short, with 19 bases between. Germline V gene sequence: CDR1 MNHNS, CDR2 SASEGT. The CDR3 length is 15 residues. Study-wide results and limits: Most clones from primary vaccination were detected again post-booster (roughly 95% CD4, about 88% CD8).

The source is a man in his late teens or twenties who received the YFV17D yellow fever vaccine. The chain uses TRBV6-1 and TRBJ1-1; possible D gene TRBD1, 6 bases. The sequenced sample was CD4+ T cells sorted from PBMCs, obtained 15 days after the yellow fever booster vaccination. The CDR3 DNA follows: TGTGCCAGCAGGGGGGCCCAGGGTCGGGGAACTGAAGCTTTCTTT. As protein: CASRGAQGRGTEAFF.